The present T cell receptor beta chain was sequenced within a study of blood T cell repertoires in COVID-19. Study details: Sample material is recorded as cDNA or gDNA derived from T cells, B-cell-depleted T cells, or PBMCs.

In regard to this clone: Other DNA sequences within the sample encode an identical CDR3.

V was trimmed by 2 bases and J by 6 bases, leaving 5 bases between them. The CDR3 length is 11 residues. The germline gives CDR1 SGHAT, CDR2 FQNNGV. Libraries were prepared by immunoSEQ multiplex PCR; TCRdb keeps only in-frame clonotypes and omits some of them. The sample yields more than 300,000 clones, about 87% seen once. Specimen: peripheral blood. The gene calls are TRBV11-2 and TRBJ2-7; D is ambiguous. The receptor was isolated from a woman aged 30 to 39 with COVID-19, enrolled during active disease. The CDR3 DNA follows: TGTGCCAGCAGCTTATCTTTCGAGCAGTACTTC. Its translation is CASSLSFEQYF.